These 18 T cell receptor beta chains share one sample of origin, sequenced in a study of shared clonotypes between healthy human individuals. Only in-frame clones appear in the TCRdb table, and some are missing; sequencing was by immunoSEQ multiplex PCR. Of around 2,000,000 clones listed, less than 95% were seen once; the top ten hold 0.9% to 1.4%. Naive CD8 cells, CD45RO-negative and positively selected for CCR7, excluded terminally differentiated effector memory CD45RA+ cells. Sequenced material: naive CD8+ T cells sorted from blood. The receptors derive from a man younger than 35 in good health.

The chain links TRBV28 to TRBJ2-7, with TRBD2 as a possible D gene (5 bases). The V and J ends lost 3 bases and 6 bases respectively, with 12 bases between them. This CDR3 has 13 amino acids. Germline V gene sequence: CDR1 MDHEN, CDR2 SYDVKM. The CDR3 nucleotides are TGTGCCAGCAGTTTGAGTACTCGGGGCGAGCAGTACTTC. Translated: CASSLSTRGEQYF.

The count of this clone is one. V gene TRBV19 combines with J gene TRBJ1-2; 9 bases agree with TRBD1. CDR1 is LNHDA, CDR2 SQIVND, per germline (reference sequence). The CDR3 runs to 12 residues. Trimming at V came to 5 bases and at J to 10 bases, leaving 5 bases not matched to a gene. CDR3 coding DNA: TGTGCCAGTAGTTTCGACAGGGGGAACTACACCTTC. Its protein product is CASSFDRGNYTF.

The CDR3 region has the DNA TGTGCCAGCTCACCGAGTCAGGGGCTTGGAAACACCATATATTTT. Protein product: CASSPSQGLGNTIYF. The chain employs TRBV18 and TRBJ1-3; perhaps TRBD1 as D (6 bases). V was cut by 3 bases and J by 3 bases, with 12 bases left in between. This CDR3 has 15 amino acids. Germline CDR1 is KGHSH and CDR2 is LQKENI.

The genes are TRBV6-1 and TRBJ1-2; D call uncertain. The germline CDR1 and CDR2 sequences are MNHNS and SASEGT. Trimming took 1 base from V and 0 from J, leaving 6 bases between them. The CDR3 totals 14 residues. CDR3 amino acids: CASSEVTSNYGYTF. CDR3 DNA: TGTGCCAGCAGTGAAGTGACCTCTAACTATGGCTACACCTTC.

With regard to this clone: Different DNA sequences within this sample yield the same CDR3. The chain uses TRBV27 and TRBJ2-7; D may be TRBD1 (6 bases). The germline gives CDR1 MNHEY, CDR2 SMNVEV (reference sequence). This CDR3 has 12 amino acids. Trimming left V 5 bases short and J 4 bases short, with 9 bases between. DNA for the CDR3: TGTGCCAGCAGTCCGACAGGATACGAGCAGTACTTC. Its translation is CASSPTGYEQYF.

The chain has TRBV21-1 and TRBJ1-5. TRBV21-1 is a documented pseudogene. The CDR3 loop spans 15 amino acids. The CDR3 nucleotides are TGTGCCAGCAGCAGGACCCCGGAGGGCAATCAGCCCCAGCATTTT. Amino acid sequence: CASSRTPEGNQPQHF.

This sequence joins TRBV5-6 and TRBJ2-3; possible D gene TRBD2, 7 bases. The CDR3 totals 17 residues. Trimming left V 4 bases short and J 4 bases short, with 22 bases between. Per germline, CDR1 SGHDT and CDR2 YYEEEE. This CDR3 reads CASSQAEGGGSADTQYF. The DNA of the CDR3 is TGTGCCAGCAGCCAGGCCGAGGGGGGCGGGAGTGCAGATACGCAGTATTTT.

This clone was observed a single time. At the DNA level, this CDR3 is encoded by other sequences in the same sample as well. CDR3 in amino acids: CASSVTSDYEQYF. The CDR3 DNA sequence: TGTGCCAGCAGCGTTACTAGCGACTACGAGCAGTACTTC. V usage is TRBV9 and J usage is TRBJ2-7; 7 bases are a match to TRBD2. J gave up 3 bases and V 2 bases, and 2 bases lay outside the gene matches. Germline values: CDR1 SGDLS, CDR2 YYNGEE. The CDR3 is 13 residues long.

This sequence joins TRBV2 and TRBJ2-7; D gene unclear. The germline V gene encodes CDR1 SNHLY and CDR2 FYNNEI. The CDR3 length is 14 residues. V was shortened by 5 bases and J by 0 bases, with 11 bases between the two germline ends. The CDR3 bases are TGTGCCAGCAGTTCTCAGCCTAGCTCCTACGAGCAGTACTTC. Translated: CASSSQPSSYEQYF.

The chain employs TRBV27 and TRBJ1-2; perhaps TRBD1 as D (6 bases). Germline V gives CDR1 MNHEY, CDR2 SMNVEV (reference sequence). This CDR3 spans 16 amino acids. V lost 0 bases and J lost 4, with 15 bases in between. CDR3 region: CASSLSRGVVAYGYTF. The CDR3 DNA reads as TGTGCCAGCAGTTTATCGAGGGGGGTCGTTGCCTATGGCTACACCTTC.

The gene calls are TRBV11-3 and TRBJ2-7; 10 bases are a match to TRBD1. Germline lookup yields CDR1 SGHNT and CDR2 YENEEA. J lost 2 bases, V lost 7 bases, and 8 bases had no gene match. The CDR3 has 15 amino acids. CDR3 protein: CASNRDRGAAYEQYF. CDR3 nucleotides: TGTGCCAGCAACCGGGACAGGGGAGCCGCCTACGAGCAGTACTTC.

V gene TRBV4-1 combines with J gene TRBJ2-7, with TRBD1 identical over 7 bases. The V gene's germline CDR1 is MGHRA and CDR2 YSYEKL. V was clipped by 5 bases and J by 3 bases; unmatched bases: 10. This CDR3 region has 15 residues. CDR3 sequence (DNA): TGCGCCAGCAGCATCCGAAGACAGGGAATCTACGAGCAGTACTTC. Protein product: CASSIRRQGIYEQYF.

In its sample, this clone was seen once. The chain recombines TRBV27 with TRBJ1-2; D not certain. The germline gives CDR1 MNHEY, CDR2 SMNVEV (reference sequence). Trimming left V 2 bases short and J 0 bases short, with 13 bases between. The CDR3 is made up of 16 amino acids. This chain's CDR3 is CASSLISGSSNYGYTF. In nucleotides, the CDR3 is TGTGCCAGCAGTTTAATTTCGGGCAGCTCTAACTATGGCTACACCTTC.

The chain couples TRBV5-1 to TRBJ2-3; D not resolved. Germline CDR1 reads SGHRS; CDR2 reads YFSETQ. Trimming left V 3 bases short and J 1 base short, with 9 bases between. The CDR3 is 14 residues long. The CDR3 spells CASSWGGGTDTQYF. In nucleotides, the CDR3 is TGCGCCAGCAGCTGGGGTGGGGGCACAGATACGCAGTATTTT.

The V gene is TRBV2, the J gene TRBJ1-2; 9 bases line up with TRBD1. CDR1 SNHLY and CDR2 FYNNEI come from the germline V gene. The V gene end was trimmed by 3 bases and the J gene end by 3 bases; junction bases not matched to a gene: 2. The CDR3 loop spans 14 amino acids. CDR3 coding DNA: TGTGCCAGCAGTGAGGACAGGGGCCACTATGGCTACACCTTC. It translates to CASSEDRGHYGYTF.

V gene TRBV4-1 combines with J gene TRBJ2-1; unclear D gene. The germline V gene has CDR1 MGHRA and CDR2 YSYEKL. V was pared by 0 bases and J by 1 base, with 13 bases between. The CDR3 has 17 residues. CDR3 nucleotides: TGCGCCAGCAGCCAAGATCCGGGCGCCGCGTCCTACAATGAGCAGTTCTTC. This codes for CASSQDPGAASYNEQFF.

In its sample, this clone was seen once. CDR3 region: CASSPPDRGQNEQYF. The CDR3 DNA reads TGTGCCAGCAGCCCGCCGGACAGGGGGCAGAACGAGCAGTACTTC. The chain uses TRBV7-9 and TRBJ2-7; 11 bases match TRBD1. After removal of 5 bases from V and 5 bases from J, the junction contained 8 bases not matched to a gene. The CDR3 has 15 amino acids. CDR1 and CDR2 (germline): SEHNR, FQNEAQ (reference sequence).

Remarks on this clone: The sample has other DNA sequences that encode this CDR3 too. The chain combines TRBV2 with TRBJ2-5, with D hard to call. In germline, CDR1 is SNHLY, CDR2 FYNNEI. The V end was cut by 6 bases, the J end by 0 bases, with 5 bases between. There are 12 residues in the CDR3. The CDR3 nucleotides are TGTGCCAGCAGCGGGTACCAAGAGACCCAGTACTTC. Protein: CASSGYQETQYF.